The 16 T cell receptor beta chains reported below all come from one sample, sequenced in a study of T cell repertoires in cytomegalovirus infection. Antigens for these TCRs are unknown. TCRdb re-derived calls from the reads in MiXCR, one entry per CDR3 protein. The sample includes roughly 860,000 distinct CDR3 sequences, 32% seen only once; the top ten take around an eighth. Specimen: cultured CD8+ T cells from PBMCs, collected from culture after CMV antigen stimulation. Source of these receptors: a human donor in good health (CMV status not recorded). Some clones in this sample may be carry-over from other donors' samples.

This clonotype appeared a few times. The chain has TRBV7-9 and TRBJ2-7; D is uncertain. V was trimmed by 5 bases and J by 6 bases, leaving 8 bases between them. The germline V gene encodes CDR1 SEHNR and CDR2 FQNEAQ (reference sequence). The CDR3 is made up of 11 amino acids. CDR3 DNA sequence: TGTGCCAGCAGCCACATGGGCGAGCAGTACTTC. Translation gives CASSHMGEQYF.

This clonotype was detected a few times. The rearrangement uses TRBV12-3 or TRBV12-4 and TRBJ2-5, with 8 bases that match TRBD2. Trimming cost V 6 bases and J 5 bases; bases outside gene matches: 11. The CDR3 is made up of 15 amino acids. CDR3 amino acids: CASRPYGGGSETQYF. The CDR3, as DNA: TGTGCCAGCAGGCCCTACGGGGGGGGGTCGGAGACCCAGTACTTC.

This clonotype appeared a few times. The CDR3 region has the DNA TGTGCCAGCAGATCTCAAGGGGGGGCCATGGAGACCCAGTACTTC. Translating gives CASRSQGGAMETQYF. The chain couples TRBV6-2 or TRBV6-3 to TRBJ2-5; weak D call: TRBD2 (7 bases). With 6 bases removed from V and 5 bases from J, the gap between germline ends came to 19 bases. CDR1 MNHEY and CDR2 SVGEGT come from the germline V gene. The CDR3 length is 15 residues.

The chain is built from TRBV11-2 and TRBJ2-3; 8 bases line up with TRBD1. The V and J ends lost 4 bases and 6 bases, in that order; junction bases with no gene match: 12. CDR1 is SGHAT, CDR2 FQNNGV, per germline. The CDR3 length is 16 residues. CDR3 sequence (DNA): TGTGCCAGCAGCTCCGGTTTCGGGACAGGCGGGGATACGCAGTATTTT. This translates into CASSSGFGTGGDTQYF.

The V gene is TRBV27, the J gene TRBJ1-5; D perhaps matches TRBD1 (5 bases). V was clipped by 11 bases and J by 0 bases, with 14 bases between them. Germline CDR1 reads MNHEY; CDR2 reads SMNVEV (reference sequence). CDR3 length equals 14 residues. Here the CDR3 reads CAAGRGASNQPQHF. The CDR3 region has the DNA TGTGCCGCAGGGAGGGGAGCTAGCAATCAGCCCCAGCATTTT.

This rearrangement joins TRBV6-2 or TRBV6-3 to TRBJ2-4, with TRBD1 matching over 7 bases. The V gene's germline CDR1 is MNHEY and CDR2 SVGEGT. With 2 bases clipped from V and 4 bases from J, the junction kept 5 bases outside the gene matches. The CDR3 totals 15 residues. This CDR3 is CASSYARDRKNIQYF. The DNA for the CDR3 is TGTGCCAGCAGTTACGCTCGGGACAGAAAAAACATTCAGTACTTC.

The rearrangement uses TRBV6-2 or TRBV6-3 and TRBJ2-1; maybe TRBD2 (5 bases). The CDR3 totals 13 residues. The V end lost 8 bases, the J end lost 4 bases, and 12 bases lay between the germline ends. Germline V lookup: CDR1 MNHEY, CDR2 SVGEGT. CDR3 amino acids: CASAFEGYNEQFF. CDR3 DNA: TGTGCCAGCGCCTTCGAGGGTTACAATGAGCAGTTCTTC.

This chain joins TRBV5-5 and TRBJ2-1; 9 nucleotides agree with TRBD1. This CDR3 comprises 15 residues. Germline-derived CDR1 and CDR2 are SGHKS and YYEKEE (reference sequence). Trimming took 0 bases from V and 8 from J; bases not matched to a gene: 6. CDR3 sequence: CASSLGGTGRDEQFF. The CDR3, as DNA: TGTGCCAGCAGCTTGGGGGGGACAGGGCGGGATGAGCAGTTCTTC.

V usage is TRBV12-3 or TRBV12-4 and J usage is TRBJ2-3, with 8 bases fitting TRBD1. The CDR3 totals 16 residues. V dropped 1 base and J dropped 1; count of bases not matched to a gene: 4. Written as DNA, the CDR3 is TGTGCCAGCAGTTTAGGGCAGGGGGCCGGCACAGATACGCAGTATTTT. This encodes CASSLGQGAGTDTQYF.

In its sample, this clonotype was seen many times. Here the CDR3 reads CASSSYPSPTNYGYTF. The DNA for the CDR3 is TGTGCCAGCAGCTCCTATCCGTCCCCGACTAACTATGGCTACACCTTC. The chain employs TRBV7-2 and TRBJ1-2; no definite D call. CDR3 length equals 16 residues. Germline loops: CDR1 SGHTA, CDR2 FQGNSA. The V end was cut by 4 bases, the J end by 0 bases, with 15 bases between.

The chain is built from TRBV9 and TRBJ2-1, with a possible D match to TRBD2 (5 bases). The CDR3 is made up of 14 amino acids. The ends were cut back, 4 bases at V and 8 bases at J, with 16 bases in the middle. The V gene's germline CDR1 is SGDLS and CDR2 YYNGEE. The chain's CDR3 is CASSPRSKEDEQFF. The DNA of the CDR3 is TGTGCCAGCAGCCCACGTTCTAAGGAGGATGAGCAGTTCTTC.

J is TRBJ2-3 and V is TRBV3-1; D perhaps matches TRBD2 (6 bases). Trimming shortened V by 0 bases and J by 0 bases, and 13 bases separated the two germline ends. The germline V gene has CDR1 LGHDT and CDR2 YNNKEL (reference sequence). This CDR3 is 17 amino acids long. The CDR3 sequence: CASSQELTSGSTDTQYF. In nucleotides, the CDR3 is TGTGCCAGCAGCCAAGAGTTGACTAGTGGAAGCACAGATACGCAGTATTTT.

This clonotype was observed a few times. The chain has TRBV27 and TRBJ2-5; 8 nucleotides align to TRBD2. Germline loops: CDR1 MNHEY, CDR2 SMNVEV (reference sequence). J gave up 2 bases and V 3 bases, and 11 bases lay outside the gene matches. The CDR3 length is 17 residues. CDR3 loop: CASSFRRSGGGQETQYF. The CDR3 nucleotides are TGTGCCAGCAGTTTCCGCCGGAGCGGGGGAGGGCAAGAGACCCAGTACTTC.

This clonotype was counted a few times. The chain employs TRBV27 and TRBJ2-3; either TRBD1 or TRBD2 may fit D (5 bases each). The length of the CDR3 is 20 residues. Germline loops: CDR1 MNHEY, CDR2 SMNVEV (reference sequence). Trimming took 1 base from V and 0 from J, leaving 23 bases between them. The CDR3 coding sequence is TGTGCCAGCAGTTTATTGCCCCCTGACGGGACGCTGACTAGCACAGATACGCAGTATTTT. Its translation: CASSLLPPDGTLTSTDTQYF.

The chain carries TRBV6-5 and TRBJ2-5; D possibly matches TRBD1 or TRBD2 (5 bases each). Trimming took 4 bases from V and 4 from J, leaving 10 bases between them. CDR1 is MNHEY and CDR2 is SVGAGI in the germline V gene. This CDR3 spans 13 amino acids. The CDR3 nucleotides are TGTGCCAGCAGTTGGGACCTCGGAGAGACCCAGTACTTC. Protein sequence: CASSWDLGETQYF.

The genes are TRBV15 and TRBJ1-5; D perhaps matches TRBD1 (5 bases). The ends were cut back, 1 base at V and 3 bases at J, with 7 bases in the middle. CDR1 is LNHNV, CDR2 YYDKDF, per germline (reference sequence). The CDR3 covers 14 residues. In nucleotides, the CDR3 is TGTGCCACCAGCAGAGGACAGTTCAATCAGCCCCAGCATTTT. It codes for CATSRGQFNQPQHF.